This T cell receptor beta chain appears in the sequencing data of a study of blood T cell repertoires in COVID-19. As processed by the authors: Cell counts per sample came from amplifying reference gene primers. The assay was immunoSEQ multiplex PCR, and TCRdb's table has in-frame clones only and misses some. V, J and clone size reflect that table, while D and trimming were determined from the DNA. The sample comprises about 170,000 clones, approximately 84% of which are singletons, and less than 3.5% rests with the top ten. V was clipped by 0 bases and J by 1 base, with 12 bases between them. Germline CDR1 reads MNHEY; CDR2 reads SVGAGI. The CDR3 is made up of 16 amino acids.

V gene TRBV6-5 combines with J gene TRBJ1-2; possibly TRBD1 for D (5 bases). Specimen: peripheral blood. The sequence came from a woman aged 80 or older with COVID-19, enrolled during active disease. CDR3 region: CASSYSWQGVNYGYTF. The CDR3 DNA sequence: TGTGCCAGCAGTTACTCGTGGCAGGGTGTTAACTATGGCTACACCTTC.